This T cell receptor beta chain was recorded in a study of control samples from healthy donors and cancer patients. Clones were read by immunoSEQ multiplex PCR, and TCRdb kept only the in-frame ones, dropping some. The table includes around 100,000 clones, approximately 90% detected once. Material: blood. The TCR comes from an older woman in good health.

CDR3 protein: CATSDPAGQPQHF. The CDR3 DNA is TGTGCCACCAGTGACCCCGCGGGTCAGCCCCAGCATTTT. This chain joins TRBV24-1 and TRBJ1-5; no clear D gene. Trimming left V 4 bases short and J 6 bases short, with 9 bases between. Germline CDR1 is KGHDR and CDR2 is SFDVKD. The CDR3 runs 13 residues.